This T cell receptor beta chain is drawn from a study of blood T cell repertoires in COVID-19. The overall study: Acute and convalescent COVID-19 samples came from the United States, Italy and Spain. The analysed material was cDNA or gDNA that came from T cells, B-cell-depleted T cells, or PBMCs.

Study processing details: Nucleated cell counts were estimated from reference gene primer amplification. TCRdb keeps only in-frame clones here, not all; method: immunoSEQ multiplex PCR. The DNA gave D and trimming, while V, J and clone size come from that table. The sample records a few hundred thousand clones, more than 70% being singletons. The V end lost 7 bases, the J end lost 7 bases, and 11 bases lay between the germline ends. CDR3 length equals 12 residues. The rearrangement joins TRBV12-3 or TRBV12-4 to TRBJ1-5; perhaps TRBD1 as D (6 bases). Sequencing was done on a sample of peripheral blood. This sequence was found in a woman between 18 and 30 years old with acute or convalescent COVID-19. CDR3 residues: CASMNQGQPQHF. The DNA of the CDR3 is TGTGCCAGCATGAATCAGGGGCAGCCCCAGCATTTT.